The sequence of this T cell receptor (beta chain) was determined in a study of cytomegalovirus exposure and HLA in healthy donors. Participants comprised healthy donors of bone marrow. The PCR contained 60 Vbeta and 13 Jbeta primers. Libraries were prepared by immunoSEQ multiplex PCR; TCRdb keeps only in-frame clonotypes and omits some of them. The data contain 150,000 to 170,000 clones, around 79% of them singletons. The germline V gene has CDR1 GTSNPN and CDR2 SVGIG (reference sequence). This CDR3 spans 18 amino acids. Trimming at V came to 8 bases and at J to 5 bases, leaving 21 bases not matched to a gene. As regards this clone: Its specificity is unknown.

Study-wide results and limits: The dataset shows that most TCR sequences were rare, while some public TCRs occurred in many donors.

V and J are TRBV30 and TRBJ2-3; TRBD2 aligns across 11 bases. The sample consisted of PBMCs. This receptor was obtained from a man younger than 35 in good health and CMV-seronegative. The CDR3 nucleotides read TGTGCCCGGCAAGGGGGGAATAGCGGGAGGGCCCTCGGAGATACGCAGTATTTT. Its translation: CARQGGNSGRALGDTQYF.